These 19 T cell receptor beta chains were sequenced from one sample in a study of technical replicates of blood from several donors. Data came from immunoSEQ multiplex PCR; TCRdb stores just in-frame clones and leaves some out. Counted here are more than 80,000 clones, 95% to 97% occurring once; the ten biggest clones make up approximately 0.32%. The sample comprised T cells isolated from PBMCs. The receptors stem from a human donor in good health.

The V gene is TRBV7-3, the J gene TRBJ1-1, with a tentative D call TRBD1 (5 bases). This CDR3 contains 15 residues. The V end was cut by 1 base, the J end by 4 bases, with 13 bases between. Germline lookup yields CDR1 SGHTA and CDR2 FQGTGA. The CDR3 loop is CASSLRVGALTEAFF. For the CDR3, the DNA is TGTGCCAGCAGCTTAAGGGTAGGGGCGCTCACTGAAGCTTTCTTT.

The sample holds one count of this clone. This chain uses TRBV7-8 with TRBJ2-7, with D perhaps matching TRBD1 (6 bases). The CDR3 has 14 amino acids. Trimming cost V 5 bases and J 3 bases, with 14 bases left between them. CDR1 and CDR2 from the germline V gene are SGHVS and FQNEAQ. CDR3 nucleotides: TGTGCCAGCAGCACATTACAGGGATACTACGAGCAGTACTTC. Protein product: CASSTLQGYYEQYF. Supplemented by reference TRBV7-8 and TRBJ2-7, the full variable domain reads GAGVSQSPRYKVAKRGQDVALRCDPISGHVSLFWYQQALGQGPEFLTYFQNEAQLDKSGLPSDRFFAERPEGSVSTLKIQRTQQEDSAVYLCASSTLQGYYEQYFGPGTRLTVT.

The V gene is TRBV7-2, the J gene TRBJ2-1; 7 bases match TRBD1. With 5 bases clipped from V and 4 bases from J, the junction kept 2 bases outside the gene matches. Germline V gives CDR1 SGHTA, CDR2 FQGNSA. The CDR3 sequence is 13 residues long. CDR3 residues: CASSPGQYNEQFF. The CDR3 DNA reads TGTGCCAGCAGCCCGGGACAGTACAATGAGCAGTTCTTC.

The rearrangement links TRBV7-9 to TRBJ1-1; D gene uncertain. The germline gives CDR1 SEHNR, CDR2 FQNEAQ (reference sequence). The CDR3 contains 13 residues. V was shortened by 1 base and J by 6 bases, with 9 bases between the two germline ends. CDR3 residues: CASSLGEFAEAFF. The DNA of the CDR3 is TGTGCCAGCAGCTTAGGGGAGTTCGCTGAAGCTTTCTTT. Supplemented by reference TRBV7-9 and TRBJ1-1, the full variable domain reads DTGVSQNPRHKITKRGQNVTFRCDPISEHNRLYWYRQTLGQGPEFLTYFQNEAQLEKSRLLSDRFSAERPKGSFSTLEIQRTEQGDSAMYLCASSLGEFAEAFFGQGTRLTVV.

The chain employs TRBV15 and TRBJ2-5; TRBD1 agrees at 7 bases. The germline V gene has CDR1 LNHNV and CDR2 YYDKDF (reference sequence). The CDR3 covers 14 residues. The V segment lost 2 bases and the J segment 2 bases; nucleotides outside the gene matches: 2. The DNA of the CDR3 is TGTGCCACCAGCAGATGGGACAGTCAAGAGACCCAGTACTTC. Translating gives CATSRWDSQETQYF.

The gene calls are TRBV19 and TRBJ1-2; 7 bases are shared with TRBD1. This CDR3 is 15 amino acids long. Trimming removed 2 bases from V and 4 bases from J; junction bases left unmatched: 7. In germline, CDR1 is LNHDA, CDR2 SQIVND (reference sequence). The CDR3 reads CASSIISGTAYGYTF. Written as DNA, the CDR3 is TGTGCCAGTAGTATAATCTCGGGGACAGCCTATGGCTACACCTTC.

This chain connects TRBV9 to TRBJ1-3; TRBD1 might be the D (5 bases). The CDR3 totals 16 residues. V was cut by 2 bases and J by 4 bases, with 16 bases left in between. Germline assignment: CDR1 SGDLS and CDR2 YYNGEE. CDR3 in amino acids: CASSVNSGSGGNTIYF. CDR3 DNA sequence: TGTGCCAGCAGCGTCAACTCAGGGTCAGGGGGAAACACCATATATTTT. The full variable domain, with the rest looked up from reference TRBV9 and TRBJ1-3, is DSGVTQTPKHLITATGQRVTLRCSPRSGDLSVYWYQQSLDQGLQFLIQYYNGEERAKGNILERFSAQQFPDLHSELNLSSLELGDSALYFCASSVNSGSGGNTIYFGEGSWLTVV.

This sequence joins TRBV30 and TRBJ1-5, with 7 nucleotides matching TRBD1. V lost 3 bases and J lost 4; bases outside the gene matches: 6. Germline CDR1 GTSNPN, CDR2 SVGIG (reference sequence). The CDR3 contains 14 residues. The CDR3 loop is CAWRAGTANQPQHF. The CDR3 DNA is TGTGCCTGGAGGGCCGGGACAGCGAATCAGCCCCAGCATTTT.

The chain carries TRBV25-1 and TRBJ2-7; perhaps TRBD1 as D (6 bases). V dropped 2 bases and J dropped 2 bases, with 13 bases sitting between them. The CDR3 is 15 residues long. Looked up from germline, CDR1 is MGHDK and CDR2 is SYGVNS. The CDR3 is CASSEEGGLAYEQYF. DNA for the CDR3: TGTGCCAGCAGTGAAGAAGGGGGTCTTGCCTACGAGCAGTACTTC.

CDR3 sequence reads: CASSSVGTNQYF. The CDR3 bases are TGTGCCAGCAGCTCGGTCGGGACTAACCAGTACTTC. The gene calls are TRBV11-3 and TRBJ2-5, with TRBD2 identical over 7 bases. Germline lookup yields CDR1 SGHNT and CDR2 YENEEA. V lost 4 bases and J lost 10; bases outside the gene matches: 6. This CDR3 has 12 residues.

The chain recombines TRBV2 with TRBJ1-5; D possibly corresponds to TRBD1 (6 bases). The CDR3 has 13 residues. Looked up from germline, CDR1 is SNHLY and CDR2 is FYNNEI. The V gene lost 6 bases and the J gene lost 4 bases, with 10 bases spanning the gap. The CDR3 bases are TGTGCCAGCAGCTGGACAGTAAATCAGCCCCAGCATTTT. Its protein product is CASSWTVNQPQHF.

This clone was picked up one time. The junction shows a germline mismatch at one end, possibly a read error. V and J are TRBV7-9 and TRBJ2-5; 11 bases agree with TRBD1. The CDR3 extends over 15 amino acids. The germline gives CDR1 SEHNR, CDR2 FQNEAQ (reference sequence). CDR3 in DNA: TGTGTCAGCAGCTTTGGACAGGGGGCCCAAGAGACCCAGTACTTC. This codes for CVSSFGQGAQETQYF. The whole variable domain, remainder taken from reference TRBV7-9 and TRBJ2-5, is DTGVSQNPRHKITKRGQNVTFRCDPISEHNRLYWYRQTLGQGPEFLTYFQNEAQLEKSRLLSDRFSAERPKGSFSTLEIQRTEQGDSAMYLCVSSFGQGAQETQYFGPGTRLLVL.

The chain recombines TRBV21-1 with TRBJ2-7; no check of the table's D call, TRBD1, against the DNA was made. TRBV21-1 is a recognized pseudogene. CDR3 size: 18 residues. This chain's CDR3 is CASSTPGSTPWGTWEQYF. CDR3 in DNA: TGTGCCAGCAGCACCCCAGGTAGCACCCCTTGGGGCACTTGGGAGCAGTACTTC.

This clone was counted once. V gene TRBV30 combines with J gene TRBJ1-5, with D possibly matching TRBD1 (6 bases). Trimming left V 0 bases short and J 6 bases short, with 12 bases between. Germline assignment: CDR1 GTSNPN and CDR2 SVGIG (reference sequence). The CDR3 runs to 14 residues. DNA of the CDR3: TGTGCCTGGAGTGTATTGAACAGGGCTCAGCCCCAGCATTTT. Translation gives CAWSVLNRAQPQHF.

The chain uses TRBV18 and TRBJ1-2; tentative D call: TRBD1 (5 bases). Trimming took 1 base from V and 8 from J, leaving 17 bases between them. The CDR3 covers 15 residues. Per germline, CDR1 KGHSH and CDR2 LQKENI. The CDR3 DNA sequence: TGTGCCAGCTCACCACTTTTACAGGAAAGAGGAGGCTACACCTTC. Residues: CASSPLLQERGGYTF.

The gene calls are TRBV27 and TRBJ2-1; D is possibly TRBD2 (6 bases). This CDR3 comprises 14 residues. The germline V gene has CDR1 MNHEY and CDR2 SMNVEV (reference sequence). Trimming stripped 5 bases from V and 4 bases from J, with 12 bases between. CDR3 loop: CASSRSGLYNEQFF. The CDR3 nucleotides read TGTGCCAGCAGTCGTAGCGGCCTTTACAATGAGCAGTTCTTC.

This clone was detected only once. The V gene is TRBV7-9, the J gene TRBJ1-2; D is unresolved. Trimming cost V 5 bases and J 3 bases, with 16 bases left between them. This CDR3 has 15 residues. In germline, CDR1 is SEHNR, CDR2 FQNEAQ (reference sequence). The CDR3: CASSRREDVDYGYTF. The CDR3 DNA reads as TGTGCCAGCAGCCGTCGGGAGGATGTTGACTATGGCTACACCTTC.

The chain carries TRBV5-4 and TRBJ1-6; perhaps TRBD1 as D (6 bases). CDR3 size: 13 residues. Trimming took off 4 bases at V and 16 bases at J, with 18 bases between the two ends. CDR1 is SGHNT and CDR2 is YYREEE in the germline V gene (reference sequence). The CDR3 region has the DNA TGTGCCAGCAGCCCGCCGACAGGTTTATCACTCCACTTT. Amino acid sequence: CASSPPTGLSLHF.

This sequence joins TRBV7-2 and TRBJ2-1; TRBD2 matches 13 bases. The CDR3 sequence is 17 residues long. The V and J ends lost 2 bases and 2 bases, in that order; junction bases with no gene match: 3. Germline V gene data show CDR1 as SGHTA and CDR2 as FQGNSA. Here the CDR3 reads CASSLPGLAGAYNEQFF. The DNA for the CDR3 is TGTGCCAGCAGCTTACCAGGACTAGCGGGAGCCTACAATGAGCAGTTCTTC.